The 26 T cell receptor beta chains below come from one sample, sequenced in a study of OX40 agonist ivuxolimab in advanced cancers. Repertoires were generated with immunoSEQ multiplex PCR, while TCRdb's copy carries only in-frame clones and drops some. The repertoire has roughly 130,000 clones, just over 90% of them found once; the top ten carry roughly 0.15%. The sequencing used CD4+ or CD8+ T cells sorted from blood, collected in a trial of the OX40 agonist ivuxolimab. Receptors were obtained from an adult with an advanced solid tumor such as melanoma, head and neck, liver or kidney cancer.

This chain connects TRBV5-1 to TRBJ1-2; D call uncertain. This CDR3 has 15 residues. The V gene's germline CDR1 is SGHRS and CDR2 YFSETQ. V was trimmed by 1 base and J by 1 base, leaving 11 bases between them. This CDR3 reads CASSLSPGDNYGYTF. The DNA of the CDR3 is TGCGCCAGCAGCTTGTCGCCAGGAGATAACTATGGCTACACCTTC.

The J gene is TRBJ2-7, the V gene TRBV6-6; 7 bases are shared with TRBD2. The CDR3 contains 11 residues. Per the germline V gene, CDR1 is MNHNY and CDR2 is SVGAGI (reference sequence). Trimming removed 8 bases from V and 3 bases from J; junction bases left unmatched: 1. Here the CDR3 DNA reads TGTGCCAGCCGGGACTACTACGAGCAGTACTTC. It is translated as CASRDYYEQYF.

This clone was picked up one time. The chain employs TRBV28 and TRBJ2-3, with a possible D match to TRBD1 (6 bases). The CDR3 loop spans 14 amino acids. V dropped 4 bases and J dropped 1 base, with 9 bases sitting between them. The V gene's germline CDR1 is MDHEN and CDR2 SYDVKM. The CDR3 is CASSSHRGTDTQYF. CDR3 sequence (DNA): TGTGCCAGCAGTTCCCACAGGGGCACAGATACGCAGTATTTT.

This sequence joins TRBV6-6 and TRBJ1-4; TRBD1 aligns across 7 bases. J gave up 5 bases and V 5 bases, and 5 bases lay outside the gene matches. Germline CDR1 reads MNHNY; CDR2 reads SVGAGI (reference sequence). This CDR3 has 14 amino acids. This CDR3 reads CASSRDSSNEKLFF. The CDR3 DNA sequence: TGTGCCAGCAGTAGGGACAGCAGCAATGAAAAACTGTTTTTT.

This chain links TRBV5-6 with TRBJ2-5; 14 nucleotides agree with TRBD2. Trimming cost V 4 bases and J 1 base; bases outside gene matches: 3. Germline values: CDR1 SGHDT, CDR2 YYEEEE. This CDR3 spans 16 amino acids. The CDR3 here is CASSQGLAGVQETQYF. CDR3 nucleotide sequence: TGTGCCAGCAGCCAGGGACTAGCGGGAGTCCAAGAGACCCAGTACTTC.

This rearrangement joins TRBV7-3 to TRBJ2-7; a possible D gene is TRBD1 (5 bases). In germline, CDR1 is SGHTA, CDR2 FQGTGA. The CDR3 length is 14 residues. The V end was cut by 0 bases, the J end by 2 bases, with 8 bases between. DNA of the CDR3: TGTGCCAGCAGCTTAACCGCAGGGCCCTACGAGCAGTACTTC. Amino acids: CASSLTAGPYEQYF.

This chain links TRBV29-1 with TRBJ2-7; a weak D match, TRBD2 (6 bases). Trimming removed 3 bases from V and 3 bases from J, with 18 bases in between. The CDR3 runs 15 residues. Germline V gives CDR1 SQVTM, CDR2 ANQGSEA. The CDR3 spells CSVDDGGTRGYEQYF. The CDR3 DNA is TGCAGCGTTGATGATGGTGGGACGCGGGGCTACGAGCAGTACTTC.

The chain joins TRBV5-1 to TRBJ1-5; possible D gene TRBD1, 6 bases. The CDR3 length is 13 residues. The germline CDR1 and CDR2 sequences are SGHRS and YFSETQ. Between the trimmed V and J ends, which lost 3 bases and 3 bases, there was a span of 7 bases. The CDR3 coding sequence is TGCGCCAGCAGCTGGGACATCAATCAGCCCCAGCATTTT. Encoded protein: CASSWDINQPQHF.

The chain recombines TRBV10-3 with TRBJ1-4, with 7 positions matching TRBD1. Germline CDR1 is ENHRY and CDR2 is SYGVKD. Losses at the gene ends were 2 bases for V and 4 bases for J; bases not matched to a gene: 7. The CDR3 sequence is 16 residues long. This chain's CDR3 is CAISESGTALNEKLFF. The CDR3, as DNA: TGTGCCATCAGTGAGAGCGGGACAGCCCTTAATGAAAAACTGTTTTTT.

The chain links TRBV19 to TRBJ1-4; D is ambiguous. Germline V gives CDR1 LNHDA, CDR2 SQIVND (reference sequence). V was shortened by 1 base and J by 0 bases, with 6 bases between the two germline ends. CDR3 length equals 15 residues. The CDR3 protein is CASSIVAATNEKLFF. CDR3 nucleotides: TGTGCCAGTAGTATAGTGGCGGCAACTAATGAAAAACTGTTTTTT.

This clone came up once. This rearrangement joins TRBV5-4 to TRBJ1-2, with a weak D call TRBD1 (5 bases). CDR1 and CDR2 (germline): SGHNT, YYREEE (reference sequence). This CDR3 comprises 14 residues. V was trimmed by 1 base and J by 1 base, leaving 8 bases between them. CDR3 residues: CASSLQGGNYGYTF. CDR3 sequence (DNA): TGTGCCAGCAGCTTGCAGGGAGGTAACTATGGCTACACCTTC.

The count of this clone is one. This chain connects TRBV7-6 to TRBJ2-7; 9 positions match TRBD1. The J segment lost 1 base and the V segment lost 0 bases, leaving 4 bases of the junction unmatched. CDR1 is SGHVS, CDR2 FNYEAQ, per germline. The CDR3 consists of 16 residues. In nucleotides, the CDR3 is TGTGCCAGCAGCTTAGCCTTGGGACAGGGATCCTACGAGCAGTACTTC. It specifies CASSLALGQGSYEQYF.

V gene TRBV11-2 combines with J gene TRBJ2-3; D not resolved. This CDR3 has 15 amino acids. The germline V gene encodes CDR1 SGHAT and CDR2 FQNNGV. The ends were cut back, 3 bases at V and 2 bases at J, with 12 bases in the middle. DNA of the CDR3: TGTGCCAGCAGCTTTGGGCAGTCCCTCACAGATACGCAGTATTTT. Its translation: CASSFGQSLTDTQYF.

The rearrangement links TRBV2 to TRBJ2-1, with D perhaps TRBD1 (5 bases). The CDR3 sequence is 15 residues long. V lost 7 bases and J 9 bases, leaving 22 bases between the germline ends. Germline CDR1 is SNHLY and CDR2 is FYNNEI. The CDR3 reads CASTEEPGPFAEQFF. The CDR3 DNA reads as TGTGCCAGCACCGAGGAGCCAGGGCCCTTTGCTGAGCAGTTCTTC.

This sequence joins TRBV6-4 and TRBJ1-6; D call uncertain. The V gene lost 6 bases and the J gene lost 0 bases, with 18 bases spanning the gap. Germline V CDR1 and CDR2: MRHNA, SNTAGT. This CDR3 contains 18 residues. The CDR3 nucleotides are TGTGCCAGCAGAAGCCGCCAACCTCGGGGCTCCTATAATTCACCCCTCCACTTT. Translated: CASRSRQPRGSYNSPLHF.

The rearrangement joins TRBV4-2 to TRBJ2-2; a possible D gene is TRBD1 (5 bases). V gave up 0 bases and J gave up 5 bases, with 10 bases separating them. The CDR3 has 15 residues. Germline values: CDR1 LGHNA, CDR2 YNFKEQ. CDR3 nucleotide sequence: TGTGCCAGCAGCCAAGATGCAGGGCGAACCGGGGAGCTGTTTTTT. It specifies CASSQDAGRTGELFF.

This chain connects TRBV5-4 to TRBJ2-5; 12 bases map to TRBD2. CDR1 and CDR2 (germline): SGHNT, YYREEE (reference sequence). There are 15 residues in the CDR3. The junction had 5 bases not matched to a gene; V was cut back by 4 bases and J by 4 bases. The CDR3 coding sequence is TGTGCCAGCAGCAATGAGGGACTAGCGGGAGAGACCCAGTACTTC. It specifies CASSNEGLAGETQYF.

The chain carries TRBV7-2 and TRBJ2-7; D remains ambiguous. CDR1 and CDR2 (germline): SGHTA, FQGNSA. V was clipped by 0 bases and J by 0 bases, with 6 bases between them. The CDR3 sequence is 14 residues long. CDR3 sequence (DNA): TGTGCCAGCAGCTTAGCTTCGTCCTCCTACGAGCAGTACTTC. It yields the protein CASSLASSSYEQYF. Combining the CDR3 with reference TRBV7-2 and TRBJ2-7 gives the whole variable domain GAGVSQSPSNKVTEKGKDVELRCDPISGHTALYWYRQSLGQGLEFLIYFQGNSAPDKSGLPSDRFSAERTGGSVSTLTIQRTQQEDSAVYLCASSLASSSYEQYFGPGTRLTVT.

This clone was seen more than once but under ten times. V usage is TRBV30 and J usage is TRBJ2-2; D not certain. With 0 bases removed from V and 1 base from J, the gap between germline ends came to 0 bases. The CDR3 extends over 12 amino acids. CDR1 and CDR2 (germline): GTSNPN, SVGIG (reference sequence). This chain's CDR3 is CAWSVNTGELFF. The CDR3 DNA sequence: TGTGCCTGGAGTGTGAACACCGGGGAGCTGTTTTTT.

J is TRBJ2-1 and V is TRBV2; D unclear. In germline, CDR1 is SNHLY, CDR2 FYNNEI. The CDR3 consists of 12 residues. V lost 7 bases, J lost 4 bases, and 8 bases lay in between. The CDR3 DNA follows: TGTGCCAGCATTCCTGGATACAATGAGCAGTTCTTC. Its protein is CASIPGYNEQFF.

The sample holds one count of this clone. V is TRBV11-1 and J is TRBJ2-1; 11 nucleotides line up with TRBD2. Germline assignment: CDR1 SGHAT and CDR2 FQDESV (reference sequence). The CDR3 is made up of 14 amino acids. With 2 bases clipped from V and 7 bases from J, the junction kept 1 base outside the gene matches. Written as DNA, the CDR3 is TGTGCCAGCAGCTTAAGACTAGCGGGGAATGAGCAGTTCTTC. It specifies CASSLRLAGNEQFF.

The V call is TRBV11-3, the J call TRBJ2-3; D is uncertain. Per the germline V gene, CDR1 is SGHNT and CDR2 is YENEEA. This CDR3 is built from 16 residues. V lost 5 bases, J lost 2 bases, and 17 bases lay in between. The CDR3 nucleotides are TGTGCCAGCAGCCAGCGCAGTGATGGGCTCACAGATACGCAGTATTTT. This translates into CASSQRSDGLTDTQYF.

V gene TRBV7-3 combines with J gene TRBJ2-7, with D possibly matching TRBD1 (6 bases). Trimming shortened V by 5 bases and J by 2 bases, and 13 bases separated the two germline ends. CDR3 length: 14 residues. Germline values: CDR1 SGHTA, CDR2 FQGTGA. CDR3 region: CASSVAGTTYEQYF. CDR3 DNA: TGTGCCAGCAGCGTAGCCGGGACAACCTACGAGCAGTACTTC. Full variable domain (rest looked up from reference TRBV7-3 and TRBJ2-7): GAGVSQTPSNKVTEKGKYVELRCDPISGHTALYWYRQSLGQGPEFLIYFQGTGAADDSGLPNDRFFAVRPEGSVSTLKIQRTERGDSAVYLCASSVAGTTYEQYFGPGTRLTVT.

The V and J genes are TRBV7-2 and TRBJ2-1; 11 bases agree with TRBD2. V gave up 4 bases and J gave up 13 bases; unmatched junction bases: 3. CDR1 SGHTA and CDR2 FQGNSA come from the germline V gene. CDR3 length: 12 residues. The DNA for the CDR3 is TGTGCCAGCAGCTCGGGACTAGCGGATCAGTTCTTC. It yields the protein CASSSGLADQFF.

The chain recombines TRBV7-2 with TRBJ2-3, with 11 bases identical to TRBD2. This CDR3 comprises 17 residues. CDR1 is SGHTA, CDR2 FQGNSA, per germline. The V and J ends lost 4 bases and 4 bases, in that order; junction bases with no gene match: 10. In DNA form, the CDR3 reads TGTGCCAGCAGCTACCGGCTAGCGGGGGGCGGGCCAGATACGCAGTATTTT. Amino acids: CASSYRLAGGGPDTQYF.

This clone was detected a few times. This chain links TRBV19 with TRBJ1-5; 9 nucleotides agree with TRBD1. J gave up 7 bases and V 5 bases, and 12 bases lay outside the gene matches. Germline CDR1 LNHDA, CDR2 SQIVND (reference sequence). The CDR3 is 16 residues long. The CDR3 bases are TGTGCCAGTAGTCCGGGACAGGGTAGGGATGGGCAGCCCCAGCATTTT. The encoded protein is CASSPGQGRDGQPQHF.